This entry describes one TCR beta chain. Its matching antigen is unknown. immunoSEQ v3.0 was run at survey level. TCRdb's table, derived via immunoSEQ multiplex PCR, lists solely in-frame clones and lacks some. The sample consists of 40,000 or so clones, roughly four fifths of them appearing once. The data stem from a study of long-term antiretroviral therapy in people with HIV. General observations from the study: Controls had broader CDR3 length ranges than HIV repertoires did. Data on ART adherence, viral resistance or therapy changes were unavailable.

The CDR3 is 12 amino acids. Germline values: CDR1 SGHRS, CDR2 YFSETQ. V was clipped by 0 bases and J by 6 bases, with 7 bases between them. The TCR originated in a man in his late teens or twenties with HIV. Sequencing was performed on unsorted PBMCs, taken 0.3 years after starting antiretroviral therapy. The chain links TRBV5-1 to TRBJ2-7; D remains ambiguous. The CDR3 here is CASSLAVGEQYF. The CDR3 DNA reads TGCGCCAGCAGCTTGGCGGTGGGCGAGCAGTACTTC.